The following is a TCR beta chain sequence with its context. CDR1 is SNHLY, CDR2 FYNNEI, per germline. The CDR3 is made up of 14 amino acids. V dropped 3 bases and J dropped 1; count of bases not matched to a gene: 2. Next came a second PCR, run for about 6 to 11 cycles, which used a sample-barcoded 5' primer along with a J-beta primer mix. From the 5' RACE reads, TCRdb called clonotypes with MiXCR, one entry per CDR3 protein. The data hold around 1,000,000 distinct CDR3 sequences, with under 30% observed a single time. This sample was included in a study of blood T cells in healthy people across ages. Each sample provided at least 5.5 micrograms of extracted total RNA. These data were likewise used in another study, on T cells of mothers and their children.

This chain joins TRBV2 and TRBJ1-1; 7 nucleotides align to TRBD1. The sequence was obtained from a girl aged 2 to 9 in good health. The material sequenced was blood. The CDR3 sequence: CASSDQGGNTEAFF. The CDR3 DNA follows: TGTGCCAGCAGTGATCAGGGGGGGAACACTGAAGCTTTCTTT. The full variable domain, in which reference TRBV2 and TRBJ1-1 provide the parts outside the CDR3, is EPEVTQTPSHQVTQMGQEVILRCVPISNHLYFYWYRQILGQKVEFLVSFYNNEISEKSEIFDDQFSVERPDGSNFTLKIRSTKLEDSAMYFCASSDQGGNTEAFFGQGTRLTVV.